Below are 30 T cell receptor beta chains sequenced from a single sample in a study of T-cell reconstitution after alpha-beta-depleted transplantation in children. TCRbeta library preparation incorporated unique molecular identifiers. One entry per CDR3 protein, called by TCRdb with MiXCR from the PCR reads. The sample gives 450,000 to 500,000 distinct CDR3 sequences, about an eighth of which show up once; about 5.6% is in the top ten. The sample here was PBMCs from the stem cell graft donor, taken from the stem cell graft. Source of these receptors: a human donor who donated a stem cell graft to a child with combined immunodeficiency.

This clonotype was counted only a few times. The J gene is TRBJ2-3, the V gene TRBV4-2; no definite D call. The CDR3 totals 15 residues. Trimming shortened V by 0 bases and J by 6 bases, and 13 bases separated the two germline ends. CDR1 and CDR2 (germline): LGHNA, YNFKEQ. The CDR3 here is CASSQDGLGPDTQYF. The CDR3 DNA reads as TGTGCCAGCAGCCAAGATGGTCTCGGTCCTGATACGCAGTATTTT.

This clonotype came up a few times. The chain links TRBV13 to TRBJ2-1, with 7 bases fitting TRBD2. This CDR3 has 16 amino acids. The germline gives CDR1 PRHDT, CDR2 FYEKMQ (reference sequence). Unmatched junction bases numbered 7, after V lost 5 bases and J lost 0 bases. CDR3 coding DNA: TGTGCCAGCAGCCCCAGCGGGGAAAGCTCCTACAATGAGCAGTTCTTC. Translating gives CASSPSGESSYNEQFF.

The chain is built from TRBV5-1 and TRBJ1-5, with D unclear. This CDR3 is built from 15 residues. V lost 5 bases and J lost 1, with 13 bases in between. The germline CDR1 and CDR2 sequences are SGHRS and YFSETQ. CDR3 in DNA: TGCGCCAGCAGTATTGATGGGAGAAGCAATCAGCCCCAGCATTTT. Translated, it gives CASSIDGRSNQPQHF.

This clonotype has a count of ten or more. This chain uses TRBV7-2 with TRBJ2-3; D could derive from TRBD1 or TRBD2 (5 bases each). Germline loops: CDR1 SGHTA, CDR2 FQGNSA. The CDR3 extends over 13 amino acids. V was trimmed by 0 bases and J by 5 bases, leaving 6 bases between them. CDR3 loop: CASSLAGVDTQYF. The CDR3 coding sequence is TGTGCCAGCAGCTTAGCGGGGGTAGATACGCAGTATTTT.

This clonotype was found a few times. The rearrangement links TRBV7-8 to TRBJ2-1, with D unresolved. Between the trimmed V and J ends, which lost 5 bases and 9 bases, there was a span of 14 bases. CDR1 is SGHVS, CDR2 FQNEAQ, per germline. There are 13 residues in the CDR3. The DNA for the CDR3 is TGTGCCAGCAGCCTCGAGAGAAGTGGTGAGCAGTTCTTC. Its protein is CASSLERSGEQFF.

This clonotype came up a few times. The rearrangement links TRBV7-9 to TRBJ2-2; a weak D match, TRBD2 (5 bases). There are 13 residues in the CDR3. Trimming took 5 bases from V and 4 from J, leaving 8 bases between them. Germline V gene data show CDR1 as SEHNR and CDR2 as FQNEAQ (reference sequence). CDR3 DNA: TGTGCCAGCAGCCATAGCGCCACCGGGGAGCTGTTTTTT. Its protein product is CASSHSATGELFF.

The chain links TRBV29-1 to TRBJ2-1, with 7 bases identical to TRBD1. The CDR3 is made up of 16 amino acids. Germline V gene data show CDR1 as SQVTM and CDR2 as ANQGSEA. V shed 2 bases, J shed 1 base, and the junction held 8 bases outside the gene matches. The CDR3 protein is CSVESYRGFSYNEQFF. As DNA, the CDR3 is TGCAGCGTTGAATCTTACAGGGGATTTTCCTACAATGAGCAGTTCTTC.

This clonotype has more than one count but fewer than ten. The CDR3 loop is CASSQDDSRGAGAYEQYF. The DNA for the CDR3 is TGCGCCAGCAGCCAAGATGACAGCCGCGGAGCGGGAGCCTACGAGCAGTACTTC. V usage is TRBV4-3 and J usage is TRBJ2-7; 8 positions agree with TRBD2. The CDR3 sequence is 18 residues long. V lost 0 bases to trimming and J lost 2 bases; unmatched junction nucleotides: 12. The germline V gene has CDR1 LGHNA and CDR2 YSLEER.

This clonotype was counted many times. This sequence joins TRBV10-3 and TRBJ2-1, with 10 bases identical to TRBD2. The CDR3 has 15 amino acids. The V gene end was trimmed by 3 bases and the J gene end by 2 bases; junction bases not matched to a gene: 1. Per germline, CDR1 ENHRY and CDR2 SYGVKD. The CDR3 nucleotides read TGTGCCATCAGTGATAGCGGGAGGACCTACAATGAGCAGTTCTTC. Translation gives CAISDSGRTYNEQFF.

This clonotype was seen a few times. This chain uses TRBV6-6 with TRBJ1-2; unclear D gene. CDR1 is MNHNY, CDR2 SVGAGI, per germline (reference sequence). V lost 5 bases to trimming and J lost 10 bases, with 17 bases between them. This CDR3 is 13 amino acids long. CDR3 region: CASSTGPTGDYTF. As DNA, the CDR3 is TGTGCCAGCAGTACCGGCCCTACGGGTGACTACACCTTC.

The chain has TRBV12-3 or TRBV12-4 and TRBJ2-2, with a possible D match to TRBD2 (6 bases). V was shortened by 7 bases and J by 0 bases, with 21 bases between the two germline ends. The CDR3 covers 18 residues. The CDR3 reads CASNNGGLRLANTGELFF. Here the CDR3 DNA reads TGTGCCAGCAACAATGGGGGACTCCGACTCGCGAACACCGGGGAGCTGTTTTTT.

There are a few counts of this clonotype. V is TRBV29-1 and J is TRBJ1-1; D perhaps matches TRBD1 (5 bases). The CDR3 runs 13 residues. CDR1 and CDR2 (germline): SQVTM, ANQGSEA. V was cut by 6 bases and J by 1 base, with 12 bases left in between. The CDR3 sequence is CSVRPQGNTEAFF. The CDR3, as DNA: TGCAGCGTCCGACCCCAGGGGAACACTGAAGCTTTCTTT.

This chain uses TRBV20-1 with TRBJ2-3, with D tentatively TRBD1 (5 bases). Per the germline V gene, CDR1 is DFQATT and CDR2 is SNEGSKA (reference sequence). The CDR3 covers 12 residues. Trimming pared 5 bases from V and 2 bases from J, leaving 8 bases between. The CDR3 region is CSAVDNTDTQYF. For the CDR3, the DNA is TGCAGTGCTGTGGACAACACAGATACGCAGTATTTT.

The rearrangement joins TRBV28 to TRBJ2-7; D may be TRBD1 (5 bases). Trimming cost V 3 bases and J 0 bases, with 9 bases left between them. Germline loops: CDR1 MDHEN, CDR2 SYDVKM. The CDR3 is made up of 14 amino acids. The CDR3 region has the DNA TGTGCCAGCAGTTTTTTAACAGGCTCCTACGAGCAGTACTTC. Its translation is CASSFLTGSYEQYF.

The table lists this clonotype with a few counts. This chain uses TRBV6-5 with TRBJ2-7, with 7 bases matching TRBD1. Germline values: CDR1 MNHEY, CDR2 SVGAGI. This CDR3 contains 15 residues. Trimming removed 4 bases from V and 1 base from J; junction bases left unmatched: 7. In DNA, the CDR3 is TGTGCCAGCAGTTGGCCTTGGGACAGATCCTACGAGCAGTACTTC. The encoded protein is CASSWPWDRSYEQYF.

This clonotype was observed a few times. The gene calls are TRBV20-1 and TRBJ2-7, with 11 bases identical to TRBD1. Germline V gene lookup returns CDR1 DFQATT and CDR2 SNEGSKA (reference sequence). The V and J ends lost 2 bases and 7 bases, in that order; junction bases with no gene match: 7. The CDR3 has 14 residues. CDR3 DNA sequence: TGCAGTGCTAGATATGGACAGGGGGCGGGAGAGCAGTACTTC. This codes for CSARYGQGAGEQYF.

The rearrangement uses TRBV4-3 and TRBJ2-3; D may be TRBD1 (5 bases). Germline-derived CDR1 and CDR2 are LGHNA and YSLEER. The CDR3 totals 14 residues. Deletions cut 0 bases from V and 6 bases from J, with 10 bases between. In DNA form, the CDR3 reads TGCGCCAGCAGCCAAGATAGGGCAGGGGATACGCAGTATTTT. Protein: CASSQDRAGDTQYF.

This clonotype was counted a single time. The gene calls are TRBV20-1 and TRBJ2-1; D might be TRBD2 (6 bases). Germline V gene lookup returns CDR1 DFQATT and CDR2 SNEGSKA (reference sequence). V lost 3 bases to trimming and J lost 10 bases, with 19 bases between them. The CDR3 loop spans 14 amino acids. The CDR3 nucleotides are TGCAGTGCTAGGGGTCAGACGCGGGGCTGGGAGCAGTTCTTC. Its protein is CSARGQTRGWEQFF.

This clonotype was observed a few times. V gene TRBV4-2 combines with J gene TRBJ2-3, with a weak D call TRBD1 (5 bases). Germline assignment: CDR1 LGHNA and CDR2 YNFKEQ. V lost 0 bases and J lost 5, with 12 bases in between. The CDR3 covers 15 residues. Here the CDR3 DNA reads TGTGCCAGCAGCCAAGATGGGGCAAAGGGAGATACGCAGTATTTT. Protein: CASSQDGAKGDTQYF.

The chain couples TRBV12-3 or TRBV12-4 to TRBJ1-5, with D possibly being TRBD1 (6 bases). Trimming pared 3 bases from V and 4 bases from J, leaving 13 bases between. The CDR3 is made up of 15 amino acids. CDR3 nucleotides: TGTGCCAGCAGTTTCCAGTCAGGGGCTAATCAGCCCCAGCATTTT. Its protein product is CASSFQSGANQPQHF.

The chain has TRBV4-2 and TRBJ2-7; D is possibly TRBD2 (6 bases). V was pared by 1 base and J by 2 bases, with 15 bases between. In germline, CDR1 is LGHNA, CDR2 YNFKEQ. The CDR3 consists of 16 residues. CDR3 in amino acids: CASSQGVAAGPYEQYF. The CDR3 DNA is TGTGCCAGCAGCCAAGGGGTAGCGGCAGGACCCTACGAGCAGTACTTC.

The chain couples TRBV7-9 to TRBJ2-1; D not resolved. This CDR3 region has 13 residues. Trimming stripped 5 bases from V and 7 bases from J, with 12 bases between. Looked up from germline, CDR1 is SEHNR and CDR2 is FQNEAQ (reference sequence). CDR3 sequence (DNA): TGTGCCAGCAGCCTCGCGGTATGGAATGAGCAGTTCTTC. Translated, it gives CASSLAVWNEQFF.

This clonotype was counted a few times. The V call is TRBV12-3 or TRBV12-4, the J call TRBJ2-1; D is possibly TRBD2 (6 bases). CDR3 length equals 18 residues. V was shortened by 2 bases and J by 2 bases, with 19 bases between the two germline ends. Here the CDR3 DNA reads TGTGCCAGCAGTTTATATGGGTTGGGGGGAGAGGCCTACAATGAGCAGTTCTTC. It yields the protein CASSLYGLGGEAYNEQFF.

A few counts support this clonotype. V gene TRBV5-1 combines with J gene TRBJ2-2, with no clear D. Germline V gene data show CDR1 as SGHRS and CDR2 as YFSETQ. The ends were cut back, 1 base at V and 0 bases at J, with 7 bases in the middle. The CDR3 has 15 amino acids. This chain's CDR3 is CASSLRASNTGELFF. CDR3 sequence (DNA): TGCGCCAGCAGCTTGCGAGCCTCGAACACCGGGGAGCTGTTTTTT.

J is TRBJ1-1 and V is TRBV12-3 or TRBV12-4, with D uncertain. Trimming took 3 bases from V and 4 from J, leaving 15 bases between them. CDR3 length: 15 amino acids. This CDR3 is CASSFLQTTRTEAFF. The DNA for the CDR3 is TGTGCCAGCAGTTTTCTACAGACAACGCGCACTGAAGCTTTCTTT.

The rearrangement uses TRBV12-3 or TRBV12-4 and TRBJ1-2; the D gene is possibly TRBD1 (5 bases). Trimming left V 3 bases short and J 4 bases short, with 12 bases between. The CDR3 is 14 residues long. The chain's CDR3 is CASSFQGSTYGYTF. In DNA form, the CDR3 reads TGTGCCAGCAGTTTTCAGGGTTCGACCTATGGCTACACCTTC.

The CDR3 bases are TGTGCCAGCAGTGGGGCATCGGGGGCAAATCAGCCCCAGCATTTT. Translating gives CASSGASGANQPQHF. The chain joins TRBV2 to TRBJ1-5; D may be TRBD1 (6 bases). The CDR3 runs 15 residues. Trimming cost V 4 bases and J 4 bases, with 14 bases left between them. CDR1 is SNHLY, CDR2 FYNNEI, per germline.

This clonotype was seen many times. The V gene is TRBV12-3 or TRBV12-4, the J gene TRBJ2-1; D gene unclear. The CDR3 covers 11 residues. V lost 7 bases to trimming and J lost 10 bases, with 11 bases between them. CDR3 loop: CASTKHREQFF. The CDR3 DNA is TGTGCCAGCACCAAACACCGCGAGCAGTTCTTC.

A few counts support this clonotype. The chain recombines TRBV7-9 with TRBJ1-5, with no clear D. This CDR3 is built from 12 residues. From germline, CDR1 is SEHNR and CDR2 FQNEAQ (reference sequence). Between the trimmed V and J ends, which lost 4 bases and 7 bases, there was a span of 8 bases. The CDR3 sequence is CASSSNIQPQHF. The CDR3 bases are TGTGCCAGCAGCTCAAACATCCAGCCCCAGCATTTT.

This clonotype occurred a few times. This chain joins TRBV6-5 and TRBJ1-1; the D gene is possibly TRBD1 (5 bases). Germline CDR1 reads MNHEY; CDR2 reads SVGAGI. CDR3 length equals 15 residues. Trimming took off 5 bases at V and 1 base at J, with 14 bases between the two ends. The CDR3 coding sequence is TGTGCCAGCAGTCGGACATTCTCTGGGAACACTGAAGCTTTCTTT. Translated, it gives CASSRTFSGNTEAFF.